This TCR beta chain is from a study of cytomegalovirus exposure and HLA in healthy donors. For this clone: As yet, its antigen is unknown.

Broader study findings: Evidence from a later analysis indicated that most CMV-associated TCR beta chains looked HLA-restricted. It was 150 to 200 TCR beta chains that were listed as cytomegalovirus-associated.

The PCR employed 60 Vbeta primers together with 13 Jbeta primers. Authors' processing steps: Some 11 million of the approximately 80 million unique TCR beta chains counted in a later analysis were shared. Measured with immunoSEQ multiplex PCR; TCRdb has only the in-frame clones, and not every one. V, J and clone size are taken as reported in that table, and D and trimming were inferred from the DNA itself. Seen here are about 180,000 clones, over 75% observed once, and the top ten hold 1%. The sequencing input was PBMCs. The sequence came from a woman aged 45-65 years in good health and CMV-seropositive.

CDR3 sequence reads: CASSLAGPLETQYF. The CDR3 DNA sequence: TGTGCCAGCAGCTTAGCGGGGCCTTTAGAGACCCAGTACTTC. The chain couples TRBV7-2 to TRBJ2-5; D possibly corresponds to TRBD1 (5 bases). The CDR3 has 14 amino acids. Germline assignment: CDR1 SGHTA and CDR2 FQGNSA. Trimming pared 0 bases from V and 4 bases from J, leaving 9 bases between.